This is a list of T cell receptor beta chains from one sample in a study of vaccination and CD4 T cells after COVID-19. These receptors' targets are unknown. TCRdb ran MiXCR on the PCR reads and lists one entry per CDR3 protein. The data show approximately 15,000 distinct CDR3 sequences, approximately 48% seen once. Specimen: CD4+ T cells from blood, cultured in vitro, collected about 7 months after SARS-CoV-2 vaccination. All receptors derive from a human donor who had recovered from COVID-19. The CDR3 runs from the conserved cysteine through the conserved F or W. The order of the fields is clone size, CDR3 length, J gene, V gene, D gene, CDR3 DNA, CDR3 protein. A D gene is named only where the DNA matches it firmly. Some rows have no size entry. The others give once, few or many, or a class for an expanded clone.

clone_size: NA; cdr3_length: 14; j_call: TRBJ2-7; v_call: TRBV28; d_call: NA; cdr3_nt: TGTGCCAGCAGTTTGGCCGGGGGCAAGGACGAGCAGTACTTC; cdr3_aa: CASSLAGGKDEQYF
clone_size: NA; cdr3_length: 18; j_call: TRBJ1-6; v_call: TRBV7-8; d_call: NA; cdr3_nt: TGTGCCAGCAGCTTAGAGGTAGCTCCCAGTGTGATGAATTCACCCCTCCACTTT; cdr3_aa: CASSLEVAPSVMNSPLHF
clone_size: NA; cdr3_length: 14; j_call: TRBJ2-7; v_call: TRBV20-1; d_call: TRBD2; cdr3_nt: TGCAGTGCTGCGCTGGGACTAGCGGGAGCCGAGCAGTACTTC; cdr3_aa: CSAALGLAGAEQYF
clone_size: NA; cdr3_length: 17; j_call: TRBJ2-4; v_call: TRBV4-2; d_call: TRBD2; cdr3_nt: TGTGCCAGCAGCCTAGAGGGACTAGCGGGGGGGCCTAACATTCAGTACTTC; cdr3_aa: CASSLEGLAGGPNIQYF
clone_size: NA; cdr3_length: 17; j_call: TRBJ2-7; v_call: TRBV6-2/TRBV6-3; d_call: NA; cdr3_nt: TGTGCCAGCAGTTACTCGGTCGGGGGACAATCACCCTACGAGCAGTACTTC; cdr3_aa: CASSYSVGGQSPYEQYF
clone_size: few; cdr3_length: 13; j_call: TRBJ2-5; v_call: TRBV20-1; d_call: NA; cdr3_nt: TGCAGTGCTAGAGACGGGGGGCCCTCCCGCCAGTACTTC; cdr3_aa: CSARDGGPSRQYF
clone_size: few; cdr3_length: 16; j_call: TRBJ2-5; v_call: TRBV5-1; d_call: NA; cdr3_nt: TGCGCCAGCAGCCCCCGTCTAGCGAGGTTAGGAGAGACCCAGTACTTC; cdr3_aa: CASSPRLARLGETQYF
clone_size: few; cdr3_length: 14; j_call: TRBJ2-3; v_call: TRBV6-1; d_call: NA; cdr3_nt: TGTGCCAGCAGCCTTCGGACCCAGACAGATACGCAGTATTTT; cdr3_aa: CASSLRTQTDTQYF
clone_size: NA; cdr3_length: 15; j_call: TRBJ2-3; v_call: TRBV20-1; d_call: NA; cdr3_nt: TGCAGTGCTAGAGATCGGACTAAGGCTACAGATACGCAGTATTTT; cdr3_aa: CSARDRTKATDTQYF
clone_size: once; cdr3_length: 14; j_call: TRBJ2-1; v_call: TRBV5-4; d_call: NA; cdr3_nt: TGTGCCAGCAGCTTGGTTGGACTCTCGAATGAGCAGTTCTTC; cdr3_aa: CASSLVGLSNEQFF
clone_size: NA; cdr3_length: 14; j_call: TRBJ2-7; v_call: TRBV21-1; d_call: NA; cdr3_nt: TGTGCCAGCAGCAAAGACCCCCCAGGGGACGAGCAGTACTTC; cdr3_aa: CASSKDPPGDEQYF
clone_size: NA; cdr3_length: 14; j_call: TRBJ2-2; v_call: TRBV7-2; d_call: NA; cdr3_nt: TGTGCCAGCAGCTTTTCCTGGAACACCGGGGAGCTGTTTTTT; cdr3_aa: CASSFSWNTGELFF
clone_size: once; cdr3_length: 16; j_call: TRBJ2-3; v_call: TRBV6-1; d_call: NA; cdr3_nt: TGTGCCAGCAGTCCAAGACTAGTGTTCAACACAGATACGCAGTATTTT; cdr3_aa: CASSPRLVFNTDTQYF
clone_size: NA; cdr3_length: 15; j_call: TRBJ1-1; v_call: TRBV7-6; d_call: NA; cdr3_nt: TGTGCCAGCAGCTTAGGGTTATCCCTGAACACTGAAGCTTTCTTT; cdr3_aa: CASSLGLSLNTEAFF
clone_size: NA; cdr3_length: 12; j_call: TRBJ2-1; v_call: TRBV29-1; d_call: TRBD1; cdr3_nt: TGCAGCGGCGGACAGGGCTACAATGAGCAGTTCTTC; cdr3_aa: CSGGQGYNEQFF
clone_size: NA; cdr3_length: 15; j_call: TRBJ1-2; v_call: TRBV19; d_call: NA; cdr3_nt: TGTGCCAGTAGTATGAGGGCCCAAGCTAACTATGGCTACACCTTC; cdr3_aa: CASSMRAQANYGYTF
clone_size: NA; cdr3_length: 14; j_call: TRBJ2-2; v_call: TRBV6-1; d_call: NA; cdr3_nt: TGTGCCAGCAGCTTCGCTCAAAACACCGGGGAGCTGTTTTTT; cdr3_aa: CASSFAQNTGELFF
clone_size: hyperexpanded; cdr3_length: 15; j_call: TRBJ2-5; v_call: TRBV7-7; d_call: TRBD1; cdr3_nt: TGTGCTAGCAGCTTTGGCAGGGGGTCGGGCGAGACCCAGTACTTC; cdr3_aa: CASSFGRGSGETQYF
clone_size: NA; cdr3_length: 15; j_call: TRBJ1-2; v_call: TRBV6-2/TRBV6-3; d_call: NA; cdr3_nt: TGTGCCAGCAGGGACCCGGGAGGGGGACACTATGGCTACACCTTC; cdr3_aa: CASRDPGGGHYGYTF
clone_size: once; cdr3_length: 15; j_call: TRBJ2-6; v_call: TRBV15; d_call: NA; cdr3_nt: TGTGCCACCAGCAGAGTGACAGCTGGGGCCAACGTCCTGACTTTC; cdr3_aa: CATSRVTAGANVLTF
clone_size: NA; cdr3_length: 15; j_call: TRBJ1-2; v_call: TRBV7-2; d_call: NA; cdr3_nt: TGTGCCAGCAGCTTAGGCAGGGCAGCTAACTATGGCTACACCTTC; cdr3_aa: CASSLGRAANYGYTF
clone_size: few; cdr3_length: 15; j_call: TRBJ2-1; v_call: TRBV27; d_call: TRBD1; cdr3_nt: TGTGCCAGCAGTTTACACAGGGGCTCCTACAATGAGCAGTTCTTC; cdr3_aa: CASSLHRGSYNEQFF
clone_size: NA; cdr3_length: 11; j_call: TRBJ1-3; v_call: TRBV20-1; d_call: NA; cdr3_nt: TGCAGTGCTAGATGGAGAAACACCATATATTTT; cdr3_aa: CSARWRNTIYF
clone_size: few; cdr3_length: 14; j_call: TRBJ2-5; v_call: TRBV2; d_call: TRBD1; cdr3_nt: TGTGCCAGCAATCTCCGACAGGGGGGAGAGACCCAGTACTTC; cdr3_aa: CASNLRQGGETQYF
clone_size: NA; cdr3_length: 15; j_call: TRBJ1-2; v_call: TRBV5-5; d_call: NA; cdr3_nt: TGTGCCAGCAGCTTGTCGGGTTCACAAAACTATGGCTACACCTTC; cdr3_aa: CASSLSGSQNYGYTF
clone_size: few; cdr3_length: 17; j_call: TRBJ2-3; v_call: TRBV10-3; d_call: TRBD2; cdr3_nt: TGTGCCATCAGTGGTCGGGGGAGCGGGGGGGCGGAAGATACGCAGTATTTT; cdr3_aa: CAISGRGSGGAEDTQYF
clone_size: once; cdr3_length: 17; j_call: TRBJ2-1; v_call: TRBV1; d_call: NA; cdr3_nt: TGCACCAGCAGCCGACCTAACTGGGGGACTGAGGATAATGAGCAGTTCTTC; cdr3_aa: CTSSRPNWGTEDNEQFF
clone_size: NA; cdr3_length: 16; j_call: TRBJ2-7; v_call: TRBV7-3; d_call: NA; cdr3_nt: TGTGCCAGCAGCTTACTCCCGCCAGGGGACCTCTACGAGCAGTACTTC; cdr3_aa: CASSLLPPGDLYEQYF
clone_size: NA; cdr3_length: 14; j_call: TRBJ2-3; v_call: TRBV11-2; d_call: TRBD1; cdr3_nt: TGTGCCAGCAGCCGGACAGGGAGCACAGATACGCAGTATTTT; cdr3_aa: CASSRTGSTDTQYF
clone_size: few; cdr3_length: 17; j_call: TRBJ2-5; v_call: TRBV6-1; d_call: NA; cdr3_nt: TGTGCCAGCAGTCCAAGCCCCGGGACGGTCCACTGGGAGACCCAGTACTTC; cdr3_aa: CASSPSPGTVHWETQYF
clone_size: NA; cdr3_length: 14; j_call: TRBJ2-2; v_call: TRBV7-3; d_call: NA; cdr3_nt: TGTGCCAGCAGCACGACAGGGAACACCGGGGAGCTGTTTTTT; cdr3_aa: CASSTTGNTGELFF
clone_size: NA; cdr3_length: 15; j_call: TRBJ2-1; v_call: TRBV7-3; d_call: TRBD2; cdr3_nt: TGTGCCAGCAGCTTTAGCGGGGGGACTCACAATGAGCAGTTCTTC; cdr3_aa: CASSFSGGTHNEQFF
clone_size: NA; cdr3_length: 14; j_call: TRBJ1-1; v_call: TRBV4-2; d_call: NA; cdr3_nt: TGTGCCAGCAGCCACAATGGGGCCAACACTGAAGCTTTCTTT; cdr3_aa: CASSHNGANTEAFF
clone_size: NA; cdr3_length: 12; j_call: TRBJ1-2; v_call: TRBV7-8; d_call: NA; cdr3_nt: TGTGCCAGCAGCTTAGCGGAGAGGGGCTACACCTTC; cdr3_aa: CASSLAERGYTF
clone_size: NA; cdr3_length: 14; j_call: TRBJ2-5; v_call: TRBV7-8; d_call: TRBD2; cdr3_nt: TGTGCCAGCAGCTTAATGCGGGGGCAAGAGACCCAGTACTTC; cdr3_aa: CASSLMRGQETQYF
clone_size: few; cdr3_length: 14; j_call: TRBJ1-5; v_call: TRBV19; d_call: NA; cdr3_nt: TGTGCCAGTAGTGACCCCGGGAGAAATCAGCCCCAGCATTTT; cdr3_aa: CASSDPGRNQPQHF
clone_size: NA; cdr3_length: 16; j_call: TRBJ1-2; v_call: TRBV2; d_call: TRBD1; cdr3_nt: TGTGCCCTTTTCCTCAGGACAGGGAACTCTAACTATGGCTACACCTTC; cdr3_aa: CALFLRTGNSNYGYTF
clone_size: few; cdr3_length: 15; j_call: TRBJ2-5; v_call: TRBV7-2; d_call: TRBD2; cdr3_nt: TGTGCCAGCAGCTGGAGAGCGGGGGCCCAAGAGACCCAGTACTTC; cdr3_aa: CASSWRAGAQETQYF
clone_size: few; cdr3_length: 14; j_call: TRBJ2-1; v_call: TRBV10-3; d_call: TRBD2; cdr3_nt: TGTGCCATCAGTGGACTAGCGGGGCAGGGTGAGCAGTTCTTC; cdr3_aa: CAISGLAGQGEQFF
clone_size: NA; cdr3_length: 16; j_call: TRBJ1-5; v_call: TRBV6-5; d_call: TRBD1; cdr3_nt: TGTGCCAGCAGTTACTGGGCCGGGACAGGGGACCAGCCCCAGCATTTT; cdr3_aa: CASSYWAGTGDQPQHF
clone_size: NA; cdr3_length: 13; j_call: TRBJ1-1; v_call: TRBV6-1; d_call: NA; cdr3_nt: TGTGCCAACGGGGAGGGTCCCCCCACTGAAGCTTTCTTT; cdr3_aa: CANGEGPPTEAFF